This is a list of T cell receptor beta chains from one sample in a study of regulatory T cells in long-lasting Graves disease. MiXCR was run by TCRdb on the multiplex PCR reads, yielding one entry per CDR3 protein. The repertoire includes about 430,000 distinct CDR3 sequences, 21% of them detected once, and 13% to 15% sits in the top ten. Sequenced material: peripheral blood mononuclear cells (PBMCs), taken when the disease was refractory, from a patient treated with antithyroid drugs. These receptors originate from a female donor with Graves disease. Both conserved end residues are part of each CDR3. The order of the fields is CDR3 length, D gene, clone size, V gene, J gene, CDR3 protein, CDR3 DNA. The D gene is left open where the match is weak. Size is omitted from some rows. Given values are once, few, many or a class for expanded clones.

cdr3_length: 16; d_call: TRBD1; clone_size: .; v_call: TRBV27; j_call: TRBJ2-1; cdr3_aa: CASSSRPGQYYNEQFF; cdr3_nt: TGTGCCAGCAGTTCCCGGCCGGGACAGTATTACAATGAGCAGTTCTTC
cdr3_length: 14; d_call: .; clone_size: few; v_call: TRBV12-3/TRBV12-4; j_call: TRBJ2-7; cdr3_aa: CASSLVSPYYEQYF; cdr3_nt: TGTGCCAGCAGTTTAGTGTCCCCCTACTACGAGCAGTACTTC
cdr3_length: 15; d_call: .; clone_size: few; v_call: TRBV20-1; j_call: TRBJ2-7; cdr3_aa: CSAPLVAVLDYEQYF; cdr3_nt: TGCAGTGCTCCCCTGGTGGCTGTTTTAGACTACGAGCAGTACTTC
cdr3_length: 15; d_call: .; clone_size: many; v_call: TRBV20-1; j_call: TRBJ2-7; cdr3_aa: CSARDRAPGRYEQYF; cdr3_nt: TGCAGTGCTAGAGATCGGGCACCCGGTAGGTACGAGCAGTACTTC
cdr3_length: 14; d_call: TRBD2; clone_size: few; v_call: TRBV9; j_call: TRBJ2-7; cdr3_aa: CASSGGEGRYEQYF; cdr3_nt: TGTGCCAGCAGCGGGGGGGAGGGGAGGTACGAGCAGTACTTC
cdr3_length: 13; d_call: .; clone_size: few; v_call: TRBV6-1; j_call: TRBJ2-5; cdr3_aa: CASSGRGHETQYF; cdr3_nt: TGTGCCAGCAGTGGCAGGGGCCACGAGACCCAGTACTTC
cdr3_length: 18; d_call: .; clone_size: .; v_call: TRBV6-2/TRBV6-3; j_call: TRBJ1-5; cdr3_aa: CASRRRDGDIFSNQPQHF; cdr3_nt: TGTGCCAGCAGACGCCGGGACGGAGACATCTTTAGCAATCAGCCCCAGCATTTT
cdr3_length: 13; d_call: .; clone_size: few; v_call: TRBV3-1; j_call: TRBJ2-2; cdr3_aa: CASSQTSRGELFF; cdr3_nt: TGTGCCAGCAGCCAGACTAGTCGCGGGGAGCTGTTTTTT
cdr3_length: 14; d_call: TRBD2; clone_size: many; v_call: TRBV2; j_call: TRBJ2-7; cdr3_aa: CASSEEGRAREQYF; cdr3_nt: TGTGCCAGCAGTGAGGAGGGGAGGGCGCGCGAGCAGTACTTC
cdr3_length: 12; d_call: .; clone_size: .; v_call: TRBV27; j_call: TRBJ2-7; cdr3_aa: CASSPPSYVQYF; cdr3_nt: TGTGCCAGCAGTCCACCTTCCTACGTGCAGTACTTC
cdr3_length: 17; d_call: TRBD2; clone_size: few; v_call: TRBV6-2/TRBV6-3; j_call: TRBJ2-5; cdr3_aa: CASSFPSGLAGGETQYF; cdr3_nt: TGTGCCAGCAGTTTTCCCTCGGGACTAGCGGGAGGAGAGACCCAGTACTTC
cdr3_length: 14; d_call: .; clone_size: many; v_call: TRBV28; j_call: TRBJ1-1; cdr3_aa: CASSLGRGGTEAFF; cdr3_nt: TGTGCCAGCAGCCTGGGACGGGGGGGCACTGAAGCTTTCTTT
cdr3_length: 15; d_call: TRBD1; clone_size: few; v_call: TRBV18; j_call: TRBJ1-1; cdr3_aa: CASSQRTGGETEAFF; cdr3_nt: TGTGCCAGCTCACAACGTACAGGGGGAGAAACTGAAGCTTTCTTT
cdr3_length: 17; d_call: .; clone_size: few; v_call: TRBV9; j_call: TRBJ1-5; cdr3_aa: CASSVVAGPVSNQPQHF; cdr3_nt: TGTGCCAGCAGCGTAGTCGCAGGCCCTGTAAGCAATCAGCCCCAGCATTTT
cdr3_length: 13; d_call: .; clone_size: many; v_call: TRBV28; j_call: TRBJ2-5; cdr3_aa: CASSSAGRETQYF; cdr3_nt: TGTGCCAGCAGTTCCGCGGGACGAGAGACCCAGTACTTC
cdr3_length: 14; d_call: TRBD1; clone_size: .; v_call: TRBV6-5; j_call: TRBJ1-1; cdr3_aa: CASSFWDSHTEAFF; cdr3_nt: TGTGCCAGCAGTTTCTGGGACAGTCACACTGAAGCTTTCTTT
cdr3_length: 17; d_call: .; clone_size: many; v_call: TRBV2; j_call: TRBJ2-2; cdr3_aa: CASTPSRDSRNTGELFF; cdr3_nt: TGTGCCAGCACTCCCTCCCGGGACTCCAGGAACACCGGGGAGCTGTTTTTT
cdr3_length: 15; d_call: .; clone_size: .; v_call: TRBV27; j_call: TRBJ2-1; cdr3_aa: CASSILASFGNEQFF; cdr3_nt: TGTGCCAGCAGTATCCTAGCGTCTTTTGGCAATGAGCAGTTCTTC
cdr3_length: 16; d_call: TRBD1; clone_size: many; v_call: TRBV20-1; j_call: TRBJ2-7; cdr3_aa: CSARDSWTGEPYEQYF; cdr3_nt: TGCAGTGCTAGAGATAGTTGGACAGGGGAGCCCTACGAGCAGTACTTC
cdr3_length: 15; d_call: .; clone_size: .; v_call: TRBV10-3; j_call: TRBJ1-3; cdr3_aa: CAISKTLDSGNTIYF; cdr3_nt: TGTGCCATCAGCAAGACACTTGACTCTGGAAACACCATATATTTT
cdr3_length: 16; d_call: TRBD2; clone_size: .; v_call: TRBV12-3/TRBV12-4; j_call: TRBJ2-3; cdr3_aa: CANTVPGTSGIDTQYF; cdr3_nt: TGTGCCAACACCGTACCAGGGACTAGCGGGATCGATACGCAGTATTTT
cdr3_length: 13; d_call: .; clone_size: many; v_call: TRBV11-2; j_call: TRBJ2-5; cdr3_aa: CASSLEASWTQYF; cdr3_nt: TGTGCCAGCAGCTTAGAGGCCAGTTGGACCCAGTACTTC